This T cell receptor (beta chain) was sequenced during a study of shared clonotypes between healthy human individuals. The count of this clone is one. Additional DNA sequences in this sample encode the identical CDR3. Some clones are missing from TCRdb's copy, which holds only in-frame ones; the method was immunoSEQ multiplex PCR. This sample yields 700,000 or so clones, of which roughly 78% are seen a single time; 1.8% belongs to the top ten. The CDR3 totals 14 residues. Germline V CDR1 and CDR2: SGHVS, FQNEAQ. Trimming took off 0 bases at V and 0 bases at J, with 3 bases between the two ends. The J gene is TRBJ1-5, the V gene TRBV7-8, with D hard to call. The TCR originated in a woman aged 25 to 39 in good health. Sequencing was done on a sample of memory CD4+ T cells sorted from blood. Regarding subset: CD45RA-negative fraction. CDR3 nucleotides: TGTGCCAGCAGCTTAGCAAATAGCAATCAGCCCCAGCATTTT. It specifies CASSLANSNQPQHF. Full variable domain (remainder filled in from reference TRBV7-8 and TRBJ1-5): GAGVSQSPRYKVAKRGQDVALRCDPISGHVSLFWYQQALGQGPEFLTYFQNEAQLDKSGLPSDRFFAERPEGSVSTLKIQRTQQEDSAVYLCASSLANSNQPQHFGDGTRLSIL.